This TCR beta chain was captured by sequencing in a study of cytomegalovirus exposure and HLA in healthy donors. Across the study: Across roughly 400 genotyped donors, around 80% landed in the Caucasian-associated ancestry cluster.

13 Jbeta primers and 60 Vbeta primers were used for the PCR. The data were produced by immunoSEQ multiplex PCR, yet TCRdb's version contains in-frame clones alone and is incomplete. In the table there are roughly 80,000 clones, roughly 80% of which are singletons. Germline CDR1 SGDLS, CDR2 YYNGEE. Deletions cut 3 bases from V and 0 bases from J, with 12 bases between. The CDR3 is made up of 16 amino acids. Sequencing was performed on PBMCs. This sequence was found in a woman aged 45-59 years in good health and CMV-seropositive. The J gene is TRBJ2-2, the V gene TRBV9; possibly TRBD2 for D (5 bases). The CDR3 bases are TGTGCCAGCAGCGCACAGCGGTCCGCGAACACCGGGGAGCTGTTTTTT. Protein: CASSAQRSANTGELFF.